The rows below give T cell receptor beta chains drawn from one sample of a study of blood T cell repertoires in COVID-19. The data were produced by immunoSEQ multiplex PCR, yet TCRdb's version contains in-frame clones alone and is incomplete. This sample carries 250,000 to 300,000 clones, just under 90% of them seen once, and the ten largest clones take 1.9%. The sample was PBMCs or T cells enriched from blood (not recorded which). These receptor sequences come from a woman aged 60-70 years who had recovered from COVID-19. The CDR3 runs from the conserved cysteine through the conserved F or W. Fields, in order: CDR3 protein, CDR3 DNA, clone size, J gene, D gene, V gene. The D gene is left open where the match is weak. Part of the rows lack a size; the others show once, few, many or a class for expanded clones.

cdr3_aa: CASSVDPLTGELFF; cdr3_nt: TGTGCCAGCAGCGTAGATCCCCTCACCGGGGAGCTGTTTTTT; clone_size: -; j_call: TRBJ2-2; d_call: -; v_call: TRBV9
cdr3_aa: CASSAPGLGSTDTQYF; cdr3_nt: TGTGCCAGCAGCGCCCCAGGGTTGGGAAGCACAGATACGCAGTATTTT; clone_size: -; j_call: TRBJ2-3; d_call: -; v_call: TRBV9
cdr3_aa: CASSRTPGLTFFEQYF; cdr3_nt: TGCGCCAGCAGCCGAACTCCGGGACTTACCTTCTTCGAGCAGTACTTC; clone_size: -; j_call: TRBJ2-7; d_call: -; v_call: TRBV4-1
cdr3_aa: CATSTQGAGQPQHF; cdr3_nt: TGTGCCACCAGCACCCAGGGGGCAGGGCAGCCCCAGCATTTT; clone_size: -; j_call: TRBJ1-5; d_call: TRBD1; v_call: TRBV15
cdr3_aa: CAPGGGYTGELFF; cdr3_nt: TGCGCCCCCGGGGGGGGTTACACCGGGGAGCTGTTTTTT; clone_size: -; j_call: TRBJ2-2; d_call: TRBD2; v_call: TRBV5-1
cdr3_aa: CAWSIQDRYGYTF; cdr3_nt: TGTGCCTGGAGTATACAGGACCGCTATGGCTACACCTTC; clone_size: -; j_call: TRBJ1-2; d_call: -; v_call: TRBV30
cdr3_aa: CASTTAHQPQHF; cdr3_nt: TGTGCCAGTACGACAGCCCATCAGCCCCAGCATTTT; clone_size: -; j_call: TRBJ1-5; d_call: -; v_call: TRBV28
cdr3_aa: CASSPPSSFNTGELFF; cdr3_nt: TGTGCCAGCAGCCCCCCATCTAGCTTTAACACCGGGGAGCTGTTTTTT; clone_size: few; j_call: TRBJ2-2; d_call: -; v_call: TRBV9
cdr3_aa: CATSRDPRNSPLHF; cdr3_nt: TGTGCCACCAGCAGAGATCCCAGGAATTCACCCCTCCACTTT; clone_size: -; j_call: TRBJ1-6; d_call: -; v_call: TRBV15
cdr3_aa: CATRWDRGPTEAFF; cdr3_nt: TGTGCCACCAGGTGGGACAGGGGGCCCACTGAAGCTTTCTTT; clone_size: -; j_call: TRBJ1-1; d_call: TRBD1; v_call: TRBV6-5
cdr3_aa: CASSLEGRAALNTEAFF; cdr3_nt: TGCGCCAGCAGCTTGGAAGGCAGGGCTGCCCTGAACACTGAAGCTTTCTTT; clone_size: -; j_call: TRBJ1-1; d_call: -; v_call: TRBV5-1
cdr3_aa: CASGRGGGSQAFF; cdr3_nt: TGTGCCAGCGGCCGGGGGGGCGGGTCGCAAGCTTTCTTT; clone_size: -; j_call: TRBJ1-1; d_call: -; v_call: TRBV9
cdr3_aa: CASSSLGGAYTDTQYF; cdr3_nt: TGCGCCAGCAGCTCACTCGGGGGGGCCTACACAGATACGCAGTATTTT; clone_size: -; j_call: TRBJ2-3; d_call: TRBD2; v_call: TRBV5-1
cdr3_aa: CAISEQPGTEAFF; cdr3_nt: TGTGCCATCAGTGAACAGCCAGGCACTGAAGCTTTCTTT; clone_size: -; j_call: TRBJ1-1; d_call: -; v_call: TRBV10-3
cdr3_aa: CASSLGAQGSTF; cdr3_nt: TGTGCCAGCAGCTTGGGAGCCCAGGGTTCCACCTTC; clone_size: -; j_call: TRBJ1-2; d_call: -; v_call: TRBV5-8
cdr3_aa: CAWSWAGASYNEQFF; cdr3_nt: TGTGCCTGGAGTTGGGCCGGCGCCTCCTACAATGAGCAGTTCTTC; clone_size: -; j_call: TRBJ2-1; d_call: -; v_call: TRBV30
cdr3_aa: CASEDLAGATYNEQFF; cdr3_nt: TGTGCCAGTGAAGATCTAGCGGGAGCGACCTACAATGAGCAGTTCTTC; clone_size: -; j_call: TRBJ2-1; d_call: TRBD2; v_call: TRBV2
cdr3_aa: CASSVQSGTYNEQFF; cdr3_nt: TGTGCCAGCAGTGTCCAAAGCGGGACCTACAATGAGCAGTTCTTC; clone_size: -; j_call: TRBJ2-1; d_call: TRBD2; v_call: TRBV6-4
cdr3_aa: CASSTGLASTDTQYF; cdr3_nt: TGTGCTAGCAGCACGGGACTAGCTAGCACAGATACGCAGTATTTT; clone_size: -; j_call: TRBJ2-3; d_call: TRBD2; v_call: TRBV7-7
cdr3_aa: CASSSGQGRQPQHF; cdr3_nt: TGTGCCAGCAGTTCAGGACAGGGTCGACAGCCCCAGCATTTT; clone_size: -; j_call: TRBJ1-5; d_call: TRBD1; v_call: TRBV28
cdr3_aa: CASSLDRDEKLFF; cdr3_nt: TGTGCCAGCAGCTTAGACAGGGATGAAAAACTGTTTTTT; clone_size: -; j_call: TRBJ1-4; d_call: -; v_call: TRBV7-2
cdr3_aa: CASSQPTEAFF; cdr3_nt: TGTGCCAGCAGCCAACCGACTGAAGCTTTCTTT; clone_size: -; j_call: TRBJ1-1; d_call: -; v_call: TRBV14
cdr3_aa: CASSLSGHGYTF; cdr3_nt: TGTGCCAGCAGTTTAAGCGGTCATGGCTACACCTTC; clone_size: -; j_call: TRBJ1-2; d_call: -; v_call: TRBV28
cdr3_aa: CASSFAPLRGSNTGELFF; cdr3_nt: TGTGCCAGCAGTTTTGCCCCCCTGAGGGGGTCGAACACCGGGGAGCTGTTTTTT; clone_size: once; j_call: TRBJ2-2; d_call: -; v_call: TRBV28
cdr3_aa: CASSGAGARGFYGYTF; cdr3_nt: TGTGCCAGCAGTGGGGCAGGGGCTAGAGGATTCTATGGCTACACCTTC; clone_size: -; j_call: TRBJ1-2; d_call: -; v_call: TRBV28
cdr3_aa: CASSPYSEEAFF; cdr3_nt: TGTGCCAGCAGCCCCTATTCTGAAGAAGCTTTCTTT; clone_size: -; j_call: TRBJ1-1; d_call: -; v_call: TRBV6-6
cdr3_aa: CASLTGNRPGEQYF; cdr3_nt: TGTGCCAGTCTAACAGGGAACAGGCCGGGCGAGCAGTACTTC; clone_size: -; j_call: TRBJ2-7; d_call: -; v_call: TRBV27
cdr3_aa: CASSLASGGSGNTIYF; cdr3_nt: TGTGCCAGCAGCTTAGCGTCGGGGGGCTCTGGAAACACCATATATTTT; clone_size: few; j_call: TRBJ1-3; d_call: -; v_call: TRBV7-2
cdr3_aa: CASSPQGAETQYF; cdr3_nt: TGTGCCAGCAGTCCACAGGGAGCAGAGACCCAGTACTTC; clone_size: once; j_call: TRBJ2-5; d_call: -; v_call: TRBV12-3/TRBV12-4
cdr3_aa: CASSDRTSGSNQPQHF; cdr3_nt: TGTGCCAGCAGCGACAGGACGAGTGGGAGCAATCAGCCCCAGCATTTT; clone_size: -; j_call: TRBJ1-5; d_call: -; v_call: TRBV2
cdr3_aa: CASSLIDEQFF; cdr3_nt: TGTGCCAGCAGCTTAATAGATGAGCAGTTCTTC; clone_size: -; j_call: TRBJ2-1; d_call: -; v_call: TRBV11-2
cdr3_aa: CASSPGGATVLSYRGYTF; cdr3_nt: TGCGCCAGCAGCCCGGGGGGAGCGACGGTTCTCTCATATAGGGGCTACACCTTC; clone_size: -; j_call: TRBJ1-2; d_call: -; v_call: TRBV5-1
cdr3_aa: CASSPQPVTSSTDTQYF; cdr3_nt: TGTGCCAGCTCACCACAGCCAGTCACTAGTTCCACAGATACGCAGTATTTT; clone_size: -; j_call: TRBJ2-3; d_call: -; v_call: TRBV18
cdr3_aa: CASSSGEGPYGYTF; cdr3_nt: TGTGCCAGCAGTTCTGGGGAGGGCCCCTATGGCTACACCTTC; clone_size: once; j_call: TRBJ1-2; d_call: -; v_call: TRBV27
cdr3_aa: CASSLDPAGQEYF; cdr3_nt: TGTGCCAGCAGCCTGGACCCGGCGGGACAGGAGTACTTC; clone_size: -; j_call: TRBJ2-5; d_call: TRBD1; v_call: TRBV7-2
cdr3_aa: CASSFSAGPGGTQYF; cdr3_nt: TGTGCCAGCAGCTTTTCTGCGGGACCGGGGGGTACGCAGTATTTT; clone_size: -; j_call: TRBJ2-3; d_call: TRBD2; v_call: TRBV7-3
cdr3_aa: CASSLFGGITNEQFF; cdr3_nt: TGTGCCAGCAGCTTATTTGGCGGGATAACCAATGAGCAGTTCTTC; clone_size: -; j_call: TRBJ2-1; d_call: -; v_call: TRBV7-2
cdr3_aa: CASSPGDRGNEQFF; cdr3_nt: TGTGCCAGCAGTCCTGGGGACAGGGGCAATGAGCAGTTCTTC; clone_size: -; j_call: TRBJ2-1; d_call: TRBD1; v_call: TRBV28
cdr3_aa: CASSTTSGSYEQYF; cdr3_nt: TGTGCCAGCAGCACGACTAGCGGGAGCTACGAGCAGTACTTC; clone_size: -; j_call: TRBJ2-7; d_call: TRBD2; v_call: TRBV9
cdr3_aa: CASSLVTSGNNEQFF; cdr3_nt: TGTGCCAGCAGTTTAGTGACTAGCGGAAACAATGAGCAGTTCTTC; clone_size: -; j_call: TRBJ2-1; d_call: TRBD2; v_call: TRBV27
cdr3_aa: CASRKQGGTEAFF; cdr3_nt: TGTGCCAGCAGGAAACAGGGAGGGACTGAAGCTTTCTTT; clone_size: -; j_call: TRBJ1-1; d_call: -; v_call: TRBV25-1
cdr3_aa: CASSPIDWDTDYEQYF; cdr3_nt: TGCGCCAGCAGCCCCATCGATTGGGACACGGATTACGAGCAGTACTTC; clone_size: few; j_call: TRBJ2-7; d_call: -; v_call: TRBV4-1
cdr3_aa: CASSWGGQGPGSPLHF; cdr3_nt: TGCGCCAGCAGCTGGGGGGGACAGGGGCCAGGATCACCCCTCCACTTT; clone_size: -; j_call: TRBJ1-6; d_call: TRBD1; v_call: TRBV5-1
cdr3_aa: CASSLGLDFYNEQFF; cdr3_nt: TGTGCTAGCAGCCTGGGACTAGACTTCTACAATGAGCAGTTCTTC; clone_size: -; j_call: TRBJ2-1; d_call: TRBD2; v_call: TRBV7-7
cdr3_aa: CASSPYRDTDTQYF; cdr3_nt: TGTGCCAGCTCACCATACAGGGACACAGATACGCAGTATTTT; clone_size: -; j_call: TRBJ2-3; d_call: -; v_call: TRBV18
cdr3_aa: CASRTVGQGARIYGYTF; cdr3_nt: TGTGCCAGCAGAACCGTGGGGCAGGGGGCGAGAATCTATGGCTACACCTTC; clone_size: -; j_call: TRBJ1-2; d_call: TRBD1; v_call: TRBV28
cdr3_aa: CASSYPTGGSEQFF; cdr3_nt: TGTGCCAGCAGTTACCCGACAGGGGGCAGTGAGCAGTTCTTC; clone_size: -; j_call: TRBJ2-1; d_call: TRBD1; v_call: TRBV6-2/TRBV6-3
cdr3_aa: CASSFGTGTVLPEAFF; cdr3_nt: TGTGCCAGCAGCTTCGGGACAGGGACCGTTTTGCCTGAAGCTTTCTTT; clone_size: -; j_call: TRBJ1-1; d_call: TRBD1; v_call: TRBV7-9
cdr3_aa: CASSLGPGTLVTYEQYF; cdr3_nt: TGCGCCAGCAGCTTGGGCCCCGGGACTCTCGTAACCTACGAGCAGTACTTC; clone_size: -; j_call: TRBJ2-7; d_call: -; v_call: TRBV5-1
cdr3_aa: CASSLDREINQPQHF; cdr3_nt: TGTGCCAGCAGCTTAGACAGGGAAATAAATCAGCCCCAGCATTTT; clone_size: -; j_call: TRBJ1-5; d_call: -; v_call: TRBV7-9
cdr3_aa: CASLVAGGSDTQYF; cdr3_nt: TGTGCCAGCCTCGTAGCGGGGGGGTCAGATACGCAGTATTTT; clone_size: -; j_call: TRBJ2-3; d_call: TRBD2; v_call: TRBV28
cdr3_aa: CAWSPGQPNQPQHF; cdr3_nt: TGTGCCTGGAGCCCCGGACAGCCTAATCAGCCCCAGCATTTT; clone_size: -; j_call: TRBJ1-5; d_call: -; v_call: TRBV30